The clone carrying this T cell receptor beta chain has more than one count but fewer than ten. Antigen unknown. This specimen comes from a study of beta chain features in type 1 diabetes. Whole-study results and caveats: Patients' naive, central memory and Treg TCRB repertoires seemed closer to one another than those of healthy donors. A potential PCR bias toward shorter templates would be equal in patient and control samples. TCRB CDR3s from Type 1 diabetes patients were moderately but significantly shorter in all four CD4+ subsets.

CDR3 length: 11 residues. Germline V gives CDR1 SGHAT, CDR2 FQNNGV. Trimming left V 5 bases short and J 10 bases short, with 9 bases between. The isolated RNA, all of it, was reverse transcribed, so expressed TCRB transcripts were what got sequenced. An average about 3.8 million reads came from naive, central memory and regulatory T cell samples. Method: immunoSEQ multiplex PCR; TCRdb's copy keeps in-frame clones and lacks some. The sample carries around 140,000 clones, about 13% recorded once. What was sequenced was central memory CD4+ T cells from blood. The receptor comes from a man aged 18 to 29 with type 1 diabetes. This sequence joins TRBV11-2 and TRBJ2-1; tentatively, D is TRBD2 (6 bases). The CDR3 DNA reads as TGTGCCAGCAGCGTCGCGGGGGAGCAGTTCTTC. Its translation: CASSVAGEQFF. The variable domain in full, with the rest retrieved from reference TRBV11-2 and TRBJ2-1, is EAGVAQSPRYKIIEKRQSVAFWCNPISGHATLYWYQQILGQGPKLLIQFQNNGVVDDSQLPKDRFSAERLKGVDSTLKIQPAKLEDSAVYLCASSVAGEQFFGPGTRLTVL.